One and the same sample provided the 26 T cell receptor beta chains below, sequenced in a study of human T cells and chemical hapten exposure (dated by TCRdb to the early 2020s). This specimen's time point label, interpreted: patch test 3, about 24 weeks after DPC sensitization. The treatment or condition label for this specimen denotes: therapeutic diphenylcyclopropenone sensitization with weekly scalp DPC. Receptors were amplified or captured by RACE. The instrument was a NextSeq 500. The public reads were reanalyzed by TCRdb: fastp trimming at Q25, MiXCR alignment, in-frame beta chains only. All rows with the same CDR3 protein become a single entry with the most common DNA and genes. For this sample the table gives approximately 80,000 distinct CDR3 sequences, of which 10% to 15% were detected only once. Approximately 5.2% of the sample is held by the ten biggest clonotypes. Sample: whole blood, taken in connection with sensitization to the hapten diphenylcyclopropenone (DPC). The receptors shown here come from a woman in her 50s with alopecia areata. Some clones in this sample may be carry-over from other donors' samples.

This clonotype was counted between two and nine times. The CDR3 here is CASSAIRPRGVYEQYF. CDR3 coding DNA: TGTGCCAGCAGTGCAATCCGCCCACGGGGAGTCTACGAGCAGTACTTC. V and J are TRBV25-1 and TRBJ2-7; D is possibly TRBD2 (5 bases). V lost 4 bases and J 3 bases, leaving 19 bases between the germline ends. The CDR3 consists of 16 residues. Germline CDR1 is MGHDK and CDR2 is SYGVNS.

Only a few counts were recorded for this clonotype. The V call is TRBV9, the J call TRBJ2-2; D is uncertain. The CDR3 has 14 amino acids. The germline gives CDR1 SGDLS, CDR2 YYNGEE. V was cut by 1 base and J by 5 bases, with 9 bases left in between. For the CDR3, the DNA is TGTGCCAGCAGCGTATTTTCAGCGACCGGGGAGCTGTTTTTT. Residues: CASSVFSATGELFF.

This chain uses TRBV10-3 with TRBJ2-7, with D maybe TRBD2 (5 bases). V lost 4 bases, J lost 1 base, and 5 bases lay in between. CDR1 and CDR2 from the germline V gene are ENHRY and SYGVKD. The length of the CDR3 is 12 residues. CDR3 sequence (DNA): TGTGCCATCAGTGCGGGATCCTACGAGCAGTACTTC. Translated, it gives CAISAGSYEQYF.

This clonotype was seen more than once but under ten times. The chain is built from TRBV5-1 and TRBJ2-3; D is uncertain. V lost 4 bases and J lost 2, with 11 bases in between. The V gene's germline CDR1 is SGHRS and CDR2 YFSETQ. The CDR3 is 14 residues long. CDR3 sequence: CASSLESHTDTQYF. CDR3 bases: TGCGCCAGCAGCCTGGAGTCGCACACAGATACGCAGTATTTT.

This clonotype was counted between two and nine times. The chain has TRBV12-3 or TRBV12-4 and TRBJ2-7; D ambiguous. V lost 1 base and J lost 2, with 9 bases in between. The CDR3 is made up of 14 amino acids. CDR3 in amino acids: CASSLGAGAYEQYF. In nucleotides, the CDR3 is TGTGCCAGCAGTTTAGGGGCCGGAGCCTACGAGCAGTACTTC.

This clonotype was found a few times. The chain joins TRBV6-6 to TRBJ1-5, with 8 bases identical to TRBD1. Germline trimming cut 6 bases from V and 2 bases from J; bases unmatched to any gene: 9. Germline V lookup: CDR1 MNHNY, CDR2 SVGAGI (reference sequence). The length of the CDR3 is 16 residues. The CDR3: CASSFLDRARNQPQHF. The CDR3 coding sequence is TGTGCCAGCAGCTTCCTGGACAGGGCCCGCAATCAGCCCCAGCATTTT.

The chain couples TRBV29-1 to TRBJ2-3; 7 nucleotides align to TRBD1. Germline trimming cut 7 bases from V and 3 bases from J; bases unmatched to any gene: 7. The CDR3 has 13 amino acids. Germline V CDR1 and CDR2: SQVTM, ANQGSEA. CDR3 sequence reads: CSEIGGWTDTQYF. The CDR3 nucleotides are TGCAGCGAGATAGGGGGCTGGACAGATACGCAGTATTTT.

Concerning this clonotype itself: A read error may explain this, as a much larger clone is one base away. The chain recombines TRBV3-1 with TRBJ2-5; TRBD2 matches at 13 bases. Losses at the gene ends were 7 bases for V and 5 bases for J; bases not matched to a gene: 13. CDR1 and CDR2 (germline): LGHDT, YNNKEL (reference sequence). This CDR3 comprises 17 residues. CDR3 residues: CASNNSLAGGGWETQYF. The CDR3 bases are TGTGCCAGCAACAATTCACTAGCGGGAGGGGGATGGGAGACCCAGTACTTC.

This clonotype was counted only a few times. The J gene is TRBJ1-1, the V gene TRBV5-1, with 10 bases that match TRBD1. The V gene end was trimmed by 0 bases and the J gene end by 5 bases; junction bases not matched to a gene: 4. This CDR3 spans 15 amino acids. CDR1 is SGHRS, CDR2 YFSETQ, per germline. In DNA, the CDR3 is TGCGCCAGCAGCTTGGCGGGACAGGGGTGGACTGAAGCTTTCTTT. It yields the protein CASSLAGQGWTEAFF.

The chain has TRBV29-1 and TRBJ1-2; D possibly corresponds to TRBD1 (5 bases). The ends were cut back, 6 bases at V and 4 bases at J, with 15 bases in the middle. Germline loops: CDR1 SQVTM, CDR2 ANQGSEA. This CDR3 has 13 residues. CDR3 bases: TGCAGCGTGTCCAGGGAAAACCCCTATGGCTACACCTTC. Amino acid sequence: CSVSRENPYGYTF. Full variable domain (remainder filled in from reference TRBV29-1 and TRBJ1-2): SAVISQKPSRDICQRGTSLTIQCQVDSQVTMMFWYRQQPGQSLTLIATANQGSEATYESGFVIDKFPISRPNLTFSTLTVSNMSPEDSSIYLCSVSRENPYGYTFGSGTRLTVV.

This clonotype was seen many times. The V and J genes are TRBV7-8 and TRBJ2-1, with D possibly being TRBD1 (5 bases). CDR1 is SGHVS and CDR2 is FQNEAQ in the germline V gene. CDR3 length: 13 residues. Between the trimmed V and J ends, which lost 1 base and 4 bases, there was a span of 5 bases. CDR3 DNA: TGTGCCAGCAGCTTAGACAGGTACAATGAGCAGTTCTTC. Translating it yields CASSLDRYNEQFF.

This clonotype was picked up a small number of times. V is TRBV29-1 and J is TRBJ2-5; TRBD1 aligns across 10 bases. The germline gives CDR1 SQVTM, CDR2 ANQGSEA. CDR3 length: 15 amino acids. The trim removed 2 bases at V and 2 bases at J, leaving 5 bases unmatched. In nucleotides, the CDR3 is TGCAGCGTTGAATCGGGACAGGGGAGTCAAGAGACCCAGTACTTC. Its translation: CSVESGQGSQETQYF.

About this clonotype: A much larger clonotype is one base distant, so this may be a read error. The chain recombines TRBV7-9 with TRBJ2-5, with 8 positions matching TRBD1. Germline V CDR1 and CDR2: SEHNR, FQNEAQ (reference sequence). The CDR3 totals 15 residues. CDR3 in amino acids: CASRSPTGGRESQYF. Written as DNA, the CDR3 is TGTGCCAGCCGATCTCCTACAGGGGGGAGAGAGTCCCAGTACTTC.

In this sample, this clonotype turned up many times. The CDR3 sequence is CASSFRVANYGYTF. The CDR3 bases are TGTGCCAGCAGTTTCCGCGTCGCTAACTATGGCTACACCTTC. V gene TRBV12-3 or TRBV12-4 combines with J gene TRBJ1-2; D unclear. There are 14 residues in the CDR3. V was shortened by 3 bases and J by 0 bases, with 8 bases between the two germline ends.

This clonotype was seen only a few times. V usage is TRBV6-5 and J usage is TRBJ2-5, with TRBD2 identical over 12 bases. This CDR3 is built from 16 residues. With 8 bases clipped from V and 0 bases from J, the junction kept 7 bases outside the gene matches. Germline V gene data show CDR1 as MNHEY and CDR2 as SVGAGI. DNA of the CDR3: TGTGCCAGCTATGCTAGCGGGAGGGGGTACCAAGAGACCCAGTACTTC. Translating gives CASYASGRGYQETQYF.

This clonotype was seen many times. The CDR3 loop is CSVATGSYGYTF. CDR3 nucleotides: TGCAGCGTCGCGACAGGAAGCTATGGCTACACCTTC. This chain links TRBV29-1 with TRBJ1-2, with D perhaps matching TRBD1 (6 bases). Germline CDR1 and CDR2: SQVTM and ANQGSEA. Trimming left V 6 bases short and J 4 bases short, with 12 bases between. This CDR3 has 12 amino acids.

This clonotype was seen repeatedly, ten times or more. The genes are TRBV6-5 and TRBJ2-7; 7 bases fit TRBD1. After removal of 5 bases from V and 1 base from J, the junction contained 8 bases not matched to a gene. Germline CDR1 is MNHEY and CDR2 is SVGAGI. This CDR3 contains 15 residues. CDR3 sequence: CASSRSHRGSYEQYF. DNA for the CDR3: TGTGCCAGCAGTAGAAGCCACAGGGGATCCTACGAGCAGTACTTC.

This clonotype was seen ten or more times. The rearrangement links TRBV20-1 to TRBJ1-6; D is unclear. The CDR3 has 14 residues. Germline V lookup: CDR1 DFQATT, CDR2 SNEGSKA (reference sequence). The germline V and J ends were trimmed by 5 bases and 7 bases, with 15 bases remaining between them. The CDR3 DNA is TGCAGTGCTGGGCACGCGAAAGGGAATTCACCCCTCCACTTT. This gives the protein CSAGHAKGNSPLHF.

This clonotype was recorded at least ten times. One end of the junction is discordant with germline, which a read error may explain. The chain has TRBV2 and TRBJ2-3; the match to TRBD2 covers 8 bases. The CDR3 is 14 amino acids. Germline V lookup: CDR1 SNHLY, CDR2 FYNNEI. Written as DNA, the CDR3 is TGTGCCAGCAGTGACGGGGGGGGAACAGCTACGCAGTATTTT. Translation gives CASSDGGGTATQYF.

The genes are TRBV7-9 and TRBJ2-7; 8 nucleotides line up with TRBD2. V trimming: 4 bases; J trimming: 2 bases; junction bases outside the gene matches: 10. The V gene's germline CDR1 is SEHNR and CDR2 FQNEAQ (reference sequence). The CDR3 is 16 residues long. CDR3 region: CASSSAFSGTTYEQYF. CDR3 nucleotide sequence: TGTGCCAGCAGCTCCGCGTTTAGCGGGACCACCTACGAGCAGTACTTC. Full variable domain (outside the CDR3, taken from reference TRBV7-9 and TRBJ2-7): DTGVSQNPRHKITKRGQNVTFRCDPISEHNRLYWYRQTLGQGPEFLTYFQNEAQLEKSRLLSDRFSAERPKGSFSTLEIQRTEQGDSAMYLCASSSAFSGTTYEQYFGPGTRLTVT.

This clonotype was seen repeatedly, ten times or more. The chain has TRBV4-2 and TRBJ2-1, with D hard to call. CDR1 is LGHNA, CDR2 YNFKEQ, per germline. V was trimmed by 1 base and J by 8 bases, leaving 12 bases between them. The CDR3 covers 14 residues. Written as DNA, the CDR3 is TGTGCCAGCAGCCAAGTTTTGATCCGAGATGAGCAGTTCTTC. Residues: CASSQVLIRDEQFF.

The table lists this clonotype with a few counts. The chain links TRBV7-8 to TRBJ2-5; D is undetermined. Germline CDR1 SGHVS, CDR2 FQNEAQ. The germline V and J ends were trimmed by 5 bases and 5 bases, with 18 bases remaining between them. This CDR3 spans 15 amino acids. The CDR3 sequence is CASSQGWGSEETQYF. The CDR3 DNA sequence: TGTGCCAGCAGCCAAGGATGGGGTTCGGAGGAGACCCAGTACTTC. Based on the CDR3 plus reference TRBV7-8 and TRBJ2-5, the full variable domain is GAGVSQSPRYKVAKRGQDVALRCDPISGHVSLFWYQQALGQGPEFLTYFQNEAQLDKSGLPSDRFFAERPEGSVSTLKIQRTQQEDSAVYLCASSQGWGSEETQYFGPGTRLLVL.

This clonotype was found a few times. V usage is TRBV5-5 and J usage is TRBJ2-3; 11 bases line up with TRBD2. The ends lost 0 bases at V and 4 bases at J; junction bases unmatched: 1. The length of the CDR3 is 15 residues. CDR1 SGHKS and CDR2 YYEKEE come from the germline V gene (reference sequence). The CDR3 nucleotides read TGTGCCAGCAGCTTGGAGACTAGCGGGGCAGATACGCAGTATTTT. Its protein is CASSLETSGADTQYF.

This clonotype was seen repeatedly, ten times or more. This chain uses TRBV18 with TRBJ1-5, with unresolved D. Looked up from germline, CDR1 is KGHSH and CDR2 is LQKENI. V lost 3 bases and J lost 0, with 9 bases in between. This CDR3 comprises 15 residues. The CDR3 here is CASSPTDSSNQPQHF. The CDR3 bases are TGTGCCAGCTCACCTACAGATTCTAGCAATCAGCCCCAGCATTTT.

The CDR3 DNA follows: TGTGCCAGCAGCTTAGGATGGCAAGAGACCCAGTACTTC. Translation gives CASSLGWQETQYF. The chain couples TRBV11-2 to TRBJ2-5; D unresolved. The CDR3 has 13 residues. Trimming stripped 1 base from V and 2 bases from J, with 5 bases between. The germline CDR1 and CDR2 sequences are SGHAT and FQNNGV.

In its sample, this clonotype was seen a few times. This chain joins TRBV20-1 and TRBJ2-3, with 8 bases aligning to TRBD2. J gave up 0 bases and V 5 bases, and 4 bases lay outside the gene matches. Germline V CDR1 and CDR2: DFQATT, SNEGSKA (reference sequence). This CDR3 has 14 amino acids. The chain's CDR3 is CSAPLAGSTDTQYF. The DNA for the CDR3 is TGCAGTGCTCCCTTAGCGGGAAGCACAGATACGCAGTATTTT.